This is a list of T cell receptor beta chains from one sample in a study of cytomegalovirus exposure and HLA in healthy donors. Profiling relied on immunoSEQ multiplex PCR, and the TCRdb table lists in-frame clones only, not all of them. The sample comprises about 140,000 clones, about 75% of which are singletons, and approximately 1.6% rests with the top ten. Sequencing was carried out using PBMCs. The receptors stem from a woman in her 30s in good health and CMV-seronegative. Each CDR3 is given with its conserved first and last residue. The order of the fields is V gene, CDR3 length, CDR3 protein.

>TRBV18|15
CASSLGSKASQPQHF
>TRBV27|13
CASSLAGNTEAFF
>TRBV28|15
CASSLPGDTTGELFF
>TRBV9|13
CASSVGTKSGYTF
>TRBV11-3|12
CASSRQTGDLFF
>TRBV7-2|15
CASSLGQGGGSPLHF
>TRBV6-1|14
CASSDHRWDQPQHF
>TRBV6-6|16
CASTPSSGGGTDTQYF
>TRBV5-6|14
CASSRLAGDNEQFF
>TRBV19|11
CASGGSNGYTF
>TRBV5-1|15
CASSLGQGATDTQYF
>TRBV18|15
CASSPAVRETFEQYF
>TRBV11-2|17
CASSPKGTSGSIGELFF
>TRBV5-1|16
CASSLEGGTTNEKLFF
>TRBV28|15
CASSPSSGNTYEQYF
>TRBV9|16
CASSVDGTVSTDTQYF
>TRBV19|13
CASISRGPETQYF
>TRBV4-1|18
CASSHVLAGGRTDYEQYF
>TRBV27|16
CASSFNPRGRLLPLHF
>TRBV18|14
CASSSGQGVEKLFF
>TRBV7-9|11
CASSWQNEQFF
>TRBV10-1|14
CASPTDRGGEKLFF
>TRBV27|15
CASSLIQGNNQPQHF
>TRBV28|18
CASSLGPGTSGPAYEQYF
>TRBV10-2|14
CASSVDTPYNEQFF
>TRBV28|13
CASSFRQGHGYTF
>TRBV6-4|10
CAQGSYGYTF
>TRBV7-2|15
CASSLGGGGTDTQYF
>TRBV19|13
CASSPLDRGQAFF
>TRBV7-9|17
CASSWGWGSNSNQPQHF
>TRBV28|14
CASGSWEDNQPQHF
>TRBV27|13
CASSRAGQETQYF
>TRBV10-3|15
CAIAPLAGDEETQYF
>TRBV11-1|16
CASSLTRTGRYNEQFF
>TRBV6-9|20
CASSYPYLGQGAVSNQPQHF
>TRBV9|15
CASSPRGDAYNEQFF
>TRBV20-1|11
CSASENYGYTF
>TRBV11-2|12
CASSARGEEAFF
>TRBV2|10
CASSSYEQYF
>TRBV14|12
CASSPRTAEAFF
>TRBV4-1|17
CASSQTGLAAFQETQYF